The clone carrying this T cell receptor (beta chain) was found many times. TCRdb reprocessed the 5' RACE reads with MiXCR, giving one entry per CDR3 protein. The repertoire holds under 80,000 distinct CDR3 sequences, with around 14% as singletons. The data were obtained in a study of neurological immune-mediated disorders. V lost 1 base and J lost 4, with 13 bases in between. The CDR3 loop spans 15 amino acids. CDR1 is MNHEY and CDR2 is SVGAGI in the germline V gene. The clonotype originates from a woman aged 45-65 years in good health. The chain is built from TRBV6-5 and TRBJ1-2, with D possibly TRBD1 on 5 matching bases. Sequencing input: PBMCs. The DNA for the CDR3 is TGTGCCAGCAGTTACTGGAGGACGGGGGTCTATGGCTACACCTTC. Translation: CASSYWRTGVYGYTF.